This T cell receptor (beta chain) is from a study of blood T cell repertoires in COVID-19. Assay used: immunoSEQ multiplex PCR; TCRdb lists only in-frame clones, some missing. The table shows fewer than 200,000 clones, with approximately 88% occurring only once. V was clipped by 8 bases and J by 5 bases; unmatched bases: 8. The CDR3 extends over 14 amino acids. Germline lookup yields CDR1 MNHEY and CDR2 SVGAGI. The chain employs TRBV6-5 and TRBJ2-2, with TRBD1 matching 7 bases. This receptor was taken from a woman aged 18 to 35 who had recovered from COVID-19. Sequencing used PBMCs or T cells enriched from blood (not recorded which). The CDR3 loop is CASPKGAGTGELFF. The CDR3, as DNA: TGTGCCAGCCCTAAGGGGGCAGGTACCGGGGAGCTGTTTTTT.